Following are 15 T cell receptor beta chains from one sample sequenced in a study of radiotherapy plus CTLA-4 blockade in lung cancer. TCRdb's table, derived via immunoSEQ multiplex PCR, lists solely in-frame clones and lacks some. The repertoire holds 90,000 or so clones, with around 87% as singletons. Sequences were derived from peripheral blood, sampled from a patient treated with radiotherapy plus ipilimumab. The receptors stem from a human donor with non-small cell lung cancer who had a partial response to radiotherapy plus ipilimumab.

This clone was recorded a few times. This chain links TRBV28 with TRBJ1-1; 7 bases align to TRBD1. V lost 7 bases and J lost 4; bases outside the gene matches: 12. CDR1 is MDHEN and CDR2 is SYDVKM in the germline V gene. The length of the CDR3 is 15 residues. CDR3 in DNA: TGTGCCAGCAAAACCCCGAAGACAGGGACCACTGAAGCTTTCTTT. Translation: CASKTPKTGTTEAFF. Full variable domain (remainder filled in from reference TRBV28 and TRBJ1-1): DVKVTQSSRYLVKRTGEKVFLECVQDMDHENMFWYRQDPGLGLRLIYFSYDVKMKEKGDIPEGYSVSREKKERFSLILESASTNQTSMYLCASKTPKTGTTEAFFGQGTRLTVV.

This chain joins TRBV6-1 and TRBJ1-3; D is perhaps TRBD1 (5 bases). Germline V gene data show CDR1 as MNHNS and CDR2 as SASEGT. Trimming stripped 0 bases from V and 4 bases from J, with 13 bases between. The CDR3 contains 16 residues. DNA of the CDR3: TGTGCCAGCAGTGAAGCAATAGGGGCAAAAGGAAACACCATATATTTT. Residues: CASSEAIGAKGNTIYF.

The CDR3 DNA reads TGTGCCAGCACCCGGGGGGTCGCGGGGGAGACCCAGTACTTC. Translated: CASTRGVAGETQYF. This sequence joins TRBV6-1 and TRBJ2-5, with 7 nucleotides matching TRBD2. Germline CDR1 and CDR2: MNHNS and SASEGT. This CDR3 region has 14 residues. J lost 5 bases, V lost 7 bases, and 10 bases had no gene match.

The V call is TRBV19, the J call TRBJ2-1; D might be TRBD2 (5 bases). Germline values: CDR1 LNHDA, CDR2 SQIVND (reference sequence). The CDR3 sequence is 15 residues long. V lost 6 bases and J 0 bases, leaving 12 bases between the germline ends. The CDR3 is CASSKGTSSYNEQFF. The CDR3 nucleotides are TGTGCCAGTAGCAAGGGAACTAGCTCCTACAATGAGCAGTTCTTC.

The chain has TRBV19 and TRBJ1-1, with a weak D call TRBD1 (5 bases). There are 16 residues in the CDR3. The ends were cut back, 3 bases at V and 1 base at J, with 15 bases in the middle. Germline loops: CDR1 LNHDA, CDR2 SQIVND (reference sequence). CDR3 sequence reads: CASSMAQGRPNTEAFF. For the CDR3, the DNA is TGTGCCAGTAGTATGGCCCAGGGCCGGCCGAACACTGAAGCTTTCTTT.

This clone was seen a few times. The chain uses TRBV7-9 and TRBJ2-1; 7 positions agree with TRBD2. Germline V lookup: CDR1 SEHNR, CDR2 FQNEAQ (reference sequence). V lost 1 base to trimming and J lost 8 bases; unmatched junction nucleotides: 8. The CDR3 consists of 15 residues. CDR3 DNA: TGTGCCAGCAGCTTAGGTGGCGGGAGTGGCGATGAGCAGTTCTTC. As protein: CASSLGGGSGDEQFF.

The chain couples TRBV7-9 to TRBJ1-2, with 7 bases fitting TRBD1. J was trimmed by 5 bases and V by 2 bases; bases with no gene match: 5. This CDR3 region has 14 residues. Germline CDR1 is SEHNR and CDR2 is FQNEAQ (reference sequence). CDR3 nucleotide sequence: TGTGCCAGCAGCTTAACAGGGGTTGAATATGGCTACACCTTC. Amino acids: CASSLTGVEYGYTF.

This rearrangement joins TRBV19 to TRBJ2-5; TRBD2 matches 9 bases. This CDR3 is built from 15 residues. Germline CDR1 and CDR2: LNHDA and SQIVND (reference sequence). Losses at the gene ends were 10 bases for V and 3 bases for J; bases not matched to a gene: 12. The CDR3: CATALAGSSKETQYF. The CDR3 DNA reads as TGTGCCACCGCACTAGCGGGCTCATCGAAAGAGACCCAGTACTTC.

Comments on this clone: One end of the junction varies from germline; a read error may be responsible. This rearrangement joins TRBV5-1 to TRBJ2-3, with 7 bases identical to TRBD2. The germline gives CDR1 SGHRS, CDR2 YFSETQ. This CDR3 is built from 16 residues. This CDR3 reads CASRSTSRASTDMQYF. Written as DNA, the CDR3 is TGCGCCAGCAGATCGACTAGCCGAGCTAGCACAGATATGCAGTATTTT.

The CDR3, as DNA: TGTGCCTGGAGTGGGCGGGGGGAGCAGTTCTTC. Its translation is CAWSGRGEQFF. The chain recombines TRBV30 with TRBJ2-1; 7 bases map to TRBD2. After removal of 1 base from V and 10 bases from J, the junction contained 1 base not matched to a gene. Germline V gene sequence: CDR1 GTSNPN, CDR2 SVGIG (reference sequence). This CDR3 comprises 11 residues.

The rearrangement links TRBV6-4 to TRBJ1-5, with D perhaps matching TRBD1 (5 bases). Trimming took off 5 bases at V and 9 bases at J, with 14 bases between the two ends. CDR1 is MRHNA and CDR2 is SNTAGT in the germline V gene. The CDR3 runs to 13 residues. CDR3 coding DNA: TGTGCCAGCAGTCCCGACGGGGGTCGGCCCCAGCATTTT. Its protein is CASSPDGGRPQHF.

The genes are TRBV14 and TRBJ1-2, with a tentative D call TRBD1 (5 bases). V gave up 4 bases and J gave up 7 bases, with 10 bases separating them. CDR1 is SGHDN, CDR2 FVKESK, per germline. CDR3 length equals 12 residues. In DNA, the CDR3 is TGTGCCAGCAGCCCGCAGGGATTTGGCTACACCTTC. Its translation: CASSPQGFGYTF. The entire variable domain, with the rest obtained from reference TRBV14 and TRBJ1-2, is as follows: EAGVTQFPSHSVIEKGQTVTLRCDPISGHDNLYWYRRVMGKEIKFLLHFVKESKQDESGMPNNRFLAERTGGTYSTLKVQPAELEDSGVYFCASSPQGFGYTFGSGTRLTVV.

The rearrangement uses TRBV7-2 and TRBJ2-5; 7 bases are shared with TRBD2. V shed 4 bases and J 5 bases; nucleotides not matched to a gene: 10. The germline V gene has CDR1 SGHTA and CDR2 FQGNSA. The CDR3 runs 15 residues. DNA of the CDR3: TGTGCCAGCAGCTCCAGTAGACTAGCCACCGAGACCCAGTACTTC. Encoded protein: CASSSSRLATETQYF.

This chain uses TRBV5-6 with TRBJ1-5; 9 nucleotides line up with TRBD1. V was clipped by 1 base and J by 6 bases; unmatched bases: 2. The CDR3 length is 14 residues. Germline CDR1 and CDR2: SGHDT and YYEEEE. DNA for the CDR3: TGTGCCAGCAGCTTGACAGGGGGCAGTCAGCCCCAGCATTTT. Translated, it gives CASSLTGGSQPQHF. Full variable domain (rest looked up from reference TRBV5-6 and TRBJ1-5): DAGVTQSPTHLIKTRGQQVTLRCSPKSGHDTVSWYQQALGQGPQFIFQYYEEEERQRGNFPDRFSGHQFPNYSSELNVNALLLGDSALYLCASSLTGGSQPQHFGDGTRLSIL.

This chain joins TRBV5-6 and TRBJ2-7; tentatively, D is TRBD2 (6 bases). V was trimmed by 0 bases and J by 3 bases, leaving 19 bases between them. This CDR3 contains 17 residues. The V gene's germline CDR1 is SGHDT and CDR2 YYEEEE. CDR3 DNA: TGTGCCAGCAGCTTGGCTGGGACTCTAAGATGGAGCTACGAGCAGTACTTC. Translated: CASSLAGTLRWSYEQYF.